The 28 T cell receptor beta chains below all came from one sample that was sequenced in a study of blood T cell repertoires in COVID-19 (TCRdb year 2020). Library prep was done by the immunoSEQ multiplex PCR assay. TCRdb retrieved this table from immuneACCESS and kept in-frame rearrangements only. Not all clones are present; in checked studies, unresolved V genes account for under half, and no reason is known for the remainder. Counted in this sample were some 250,000 clones; around 90% of them appeared once. In total, the top ten clones hold 2.3% of the sample. The specimen was PBMCs or T cells enriched from blood (not recorded which). These receptors were obtained from a woman aged 40 to 50 with acute COVID-19.

The J gene is TRBJ1-1, the V gene TRBV4-3; no reliable D call. This CDR3 has 15 amino acids. V was trimmed by 0 bases and J by 1 base, leaving 9 bases between them. Germline V gene sequence: CDR1 LGHNA, CDR2 YSLEER. The CDR3 DNA reads TGCGCCAGCAGCCAAGATCCCAGTTCGAACACTGAAGCTTTCTTT. Translating it yields CASSQDPSSNTEAFF.

This chain uses TRBV28 with TRBJ1-5, with D maybe TRBD1 (5 bases). V lost 4 bases to trimming and J lost 8 bases, with 12 bases between them. The CDR3 runs to 13 residues. Per germline, CDR1 MDHEN and CDR2 SYDVKM. This chain's CDR3 is CASSSPGGKPQHF. CDR3 DNA: TGTGCCAGCAGTTCCCCCGGGGGGAAGCCCCAGCATTTT.

V and J are TRBV5-1 and TRBJ2-5; the D gene is possibly TRBD2 (6 bases). Trimming took off 0 bases at V and 4 bases at J, with 13 bases between the two ends. The CDR3 is 15 residues long. CDR1 SGHRS and CDR2 YFSETQ come from the germline V gene. The CDR3 reads CASSLDGREAETQYF. The CDR3 DNA is TGCGCCAGCAGCTTGGACGGCAGGGAGGCAGAGACCCAGTACTTC.

The genes are TRBV18 and TRBJ1-5, with 10 bases that match TRBD1. Per the germline V gene, CDR1 is KGHSH and CDR2 is LQKENI. With V trimmed by 2 bases and J by 4 bases, 2 bases remained unmatched. The length of the CDR3 is 15 residues. The CDR3 is CASSPRQGANQPQHF. CDR3 DNA: TGTGCCAGCTCACCAAGACAGGGGGCTAATCAGCCCCAGCATTTT. Using reference TRBV18 and TRBJ1-5 for the parts outside the CDR3, the full variable domain is NAGVMQNPRHLVRRRGQEARLRCSPMKGHSHVYWYRQLPEEGLKFMVYLQKENIIDESGMPKERFSAEFPKEGPSILRIQQVVRGDSAAYFCASSPRQGANQPQHFGDGTRLSIL.

The gene calls are TRBV18 and TRBJ1-2, with 8 positions matching TRBD1. J gave up 11 bases and V 3 bases, and 11 bases lay outside the gene matches. The CDR3 runs to 14 residues. The germline CDR1 and CDR2 sequences are KGHSH and LQKENI. The CDR3 DNA reads as TGTGCCAGCTCACCGCAGGGGGCATCCCTAGCGTACACCTTC. Its translation is CASSPQGASLAYTF.

The genes are TRBV21-1 and TRBJ2-1; the table assigns TRBD2, which was not confirmed against the DNA. TRBV21-1 is described as a pseudogene. The CDR3 has 17 residues. The CDR3 protein is CASSKEDWRLAGNEQFF. The DNA for the CDR3 is TGTGCCAGCAGCAAAGAAGACTGGCGACTAGCGGGAAATGAGCAGTTCTTC.

This clone was counted a single time. V usage is TRBV29-1 and J usage is TRBJ1-2; tentative D call: TRBD1 (5 bases). CDR1 and CDR2 from the germline V gene are SQVTM and ANQGSEA. The CDR3 totals 12 residues. Trimming removed 4 bases from V and 2 bases from J, with 8 bases in between. CDR3 DNA sequence: TGCAGCGTTGGGGGGGGAAACTATGGCTACACCTTC. This gives the protein CSVGGGNYGYTF.

This chain connects TRBV5-5 to TRBJ2-1; 13 bases map to TRBD2. With V trimmed by 4 bases and J by 7 bases, 11 bases remained unmatched. Germline lookup yields CDR1 SGHKS and CDR2 YYEKEE (reference sequence). This CDR3 is built from 17 residues. CDR3 region: CASSTGLAGREWNEQFF. In DNA, the CDR3 is TGTGCCAGCAGCACGGGACTAGCGGGGCGAGAGTGGAATGAGCAGTTCTTC.

J is TRBJ2-7 and V is TRBV7-2; tentative D call: TRBD1 (7 bases). The V and J ends lost 7 bases and 0 bases respectively, with 16 bases between them. The CDR3 runs 15 residues. Per the germline V gene, CDR1 is SGHTA and CDR2 is FQGNSA. CDR3 amino acids: CASNSRGDSSYEQYF. The DNA for the CDR3 is TGTGCCAGCAATTCTAGGGGGGACAGCTCCTACGAGCAGTACTTC. Based on the CDR3 plus reference TRBV7-2 and TRBJ2-7, the full variable domain is GAGVSQSPSNKVTEKGKDVELRCDPISGHTALYWYRQSLGQGLEFLIYFQGNSAPDKSGLPSDRFSAERTGGSVSTLTIQRTQQEDSAVYLCASNSRGDSSYEQYFGPGTRLTVT.

The J gene is TRBJ1-2, the V gene TRBV27; TRBD1 agrees at 9 bases. Germline V gene data show CDR1 as MNHEY and CDR2 as SMNVEV (reference sequence). The CDR3 runs to 14 residues. Germline trimming cut 0 bases from V and 8 bases from J; bases unmatched to any gene: 4. This CDR3 reads CASSLSGTGWGYTF. The CDR3 DNA sequence: TGTGCCAGCAGTTTATCGGGGACAGGGTGGGGCTACACCTTC.

This clone appeared once. The genes are TRBV5-1 and TRBJ1-1; tentatively, D is TRBD1 (6 bases). CDR3 size: 15 residues. The V and J ends lost 0 bases and 6 bases respectively, with 15 bases between them. CDR1 is SGHRS and CDR2 is YFSETQ in the germline V gene. Here the CDR3 reads CASSLGGGASAEAFF. The DNA for the CDR3 is TGCGCCAGCAGCTTGGGTGGGGGGGCAAGCGCTGAAGCTTTCTTT.

This chain joins TRBV19 and TRBJ1-2; a weak D match, TRBD1 (6 bases). CDR3 length: 16 amino acids. V was clipped by 2 bases and J by 6 bases, with 19 bases between them. Looked up from germline, CDR1 is LNHDA and CDR2 is SQIVND (reference sequence). The CDR3: CASSIRATGRGNGYTF. The CDR3 DNA sequence: TGTGCCAGTAGTATACGGGCCACAGGGAGGGGGAATGGCTACACCTTC.

The V and J genes are TRBV19 and TRBJ1-2; 7 bases map to TRBD1. The germline CDR1 and CDR2 sequences are LNHDA and SQIVND (reference sequence). The CDR3 has 15 residues. V gave up 3 bases and J gave up 8 bases; unmatched junction bases: 12. CDR3 in DNA: TGTGCCAGTAGTATCGGCGAGGGGGCCTTCTCGGGCTACACCTTC. Protein: CASSIGEGAFSGYTF.

The chain links TRBV2 to TRBJ2-7, with 8 bases fitting TRBD2. The junction had 2 bases not matched to a gene; V was cut back by 4 bases and J by 6 bases. Germline CDR1 reads SNHLY; CDR2 reads FYNNEI. This CDR3 region has 12 residues. For the CDR3, the DNA is TGTGCCAGCAGTGCCACTAGCGGCGAGCAGTACTTC. Protein product: CASSATSGEQYF. Based on the CDR3 plus reference TRBV2 and TRBJ2-7, the full variable domain is EPEVTQTPSHQVTQMGQEVILRCVPISNHLYFYWYRQILGQKVEFLVSFYNNEISEKSEIFDDQFSVERPDGSNFTLKIRSTKLEDSAMYFCASSATSGEQYFGPGTRLTVT.

This clone was seen a single time. This chain joins TRBV5-5 and TRBJ1-1; D gene ambiguous. This CDR3 comprises 14 residues. Germline-derived CDR1 and CDR2 are SGHKS and YYEKEE (reference sequence). Between the trimmed V and J ends, which lost 2 bases and 4 bases, there was a span of 12 bases. The CDR3 DNA reads as TGTGCCAGCAGCTTCGACCCCTCGGGCACTGAAGCTTTCTTT. Translation gives CASSFDPSGTEAFF.

The J gene is TRBJ2-7, the V gene TRBV3-1 (or the pseudogene TRBV3-2); tentative D call: TRBD2 (6 bases). The CDR3 runs 13 residues. The V end lost 6 bases, the J end lost 4 bases, and 13 bases lay between the germline ends. Germline CDR1 LGHDT, CDR2 YNNKEL (reference sequence). In DNA form, the CDR3 reads TGTGCCAGCAGACCAGCGGGTCTTTACGAGCAGTACTTC. Protein product: CASRPAGLYEQYF.

V and J are TRBV27 and TRBJ1-1, with a tentative D call TRBD1 (5 bases). The CDR3 is made up of 13 amino acids. Germline V gives CDR1 MNHEY, CDR2 SMNVEV (reference sequence). V lost 3 bases and J 5 bases, leaving 10 bases between the germline ends. CDR3 in amino acids: CASSFNRGTEAFF. In DNA, the CDR3 is TGTGCCAGCAGTTTTAATAGGGGAACTGAAGCTTTCTTT.

The rearrangement joins TRBV5-6 to TRBJ2-5, with 10 nucleotides matching TRBD1. J gave up 5 bases and V 5 bases, and 9 bases lay outside the gene matches. This CDR3 is built from 15 residues. The V gene's germline CDR1 is SGHDT and CDR2 YYEEEE. The CDR3 is CASSRLGQGDETQYF. The CDR3 nucleotides read TGTGCCAGCAGTCGGCTTGGACAGGGGGACGAGACCCAGTACTTC.

The rearrangement uses TRBV14 and TRBJ2-7; 9 nucleotides line up with TRBD1. Germline trimming cut 7 bases from V and 3 bases from J; bases unmatched to any gene: 7. CDR3 length: 14 residues. Per the germline V gene, CDR1 is SGHDN and CDR2 is FVKESK. CDR3 sequence (DNA): TGTGCCAGCAACCGACAGGGGGTGGGCTACGAGCAGTACTTC. This encodes CASNRQGVGYEQYF.

The chain combines TRBV29-1 with TRBJ1-2; 7 nucleotides match TRBD1. V lost 4 bases to trimming and J lost 3 bases; unmatched junction nucleotides: 8. This CDR3 has 14 amino acids. Germline CDR1 and CDR2: SQVTM and ANQGSEA. The CDR3 DNA follows: TGCAGCGTTGGGAGGGCAGACAGGGACTATGGCTACACCTTC. This gives the protein CSVGRADRDYGYTF.

The J gene is TRBJ1-1, the V gene TRBV19; 10 nucleotides agree with TRBD1. This CDR3 contains 14 residues. Germline CDR1 is LNHDA and CDR2 is SQIVND (reference sequence). V was pared by 5 bases and J by 3 bases, with 3 bases of the junction left unmatched. CDR3 bases: TGTGCCAGTAGTGAGACAGGGGGCTACACTGAAGCTTTCTTT. Its protein is CASSETGGYTEAFF.

V gene TRBV6-2 or TRBV6-3 combines with J gene TRBJ1-2; 7 nucleotides agree with TRBD1. V shed 0 bases and J 8 bases; nucleotides not matched to a gene: 9. The CDR3 runs to 15 residues. CDR1 is MNHEY and CDR2 is SVGEGT in the germline V gene. CDR3 residues: CASSYSGTARLGYTF. CDR3 in DNA: TGTGCCAGCAGTTACTCCGGGACAGCCCGATTGGGCTACACCTTC.

V and J are TRBV6-1 and TRBJ2-3; weak D call: TRBD1 (6 bases). The CDR3 spans 14 residues. The germline V gene encodes CDR1 MNHNS and CDR2 SASEGT. Trimming took off 4 bases at V and 5 bases at J, with 13 bases between the two ends. The DNA of the CDR3 is TGTGCCAGCAGTGTAGCAGGGACAATAGATACGCAGTATTTT. Amino acid sequence: CASSVAGTIDTQYF.

To note about this clone: The same CDR3 arises from other DNA sequences in this sample as well. This chain uses TRBV18 with TRBJ1-2; 7 bases agree with TRBD1. Germline CDR1 is KGHSH and CDR2 is LQKENI. The CDR3 length is 13 residues. Trimming at V came to 1 base and at J to 8 bases, leaving 4 bases not matched to a gene. CDR3 sequence reads: CASSPRTGWGYTF. The CDR3 region has the DNA TGTGCCAGCTCACCACGGACAGGCTGGGGCTACACCTTC.

V gene TRBV18 combines with J gene TRBJ1-4, with D unclear. Trimming left V 0 bases short and J 12 bases short, with 11 bases between. This CDR3 contains 13 residues. In germline, CDR1 is KGHSH, CDR2 LQKENI. The CDR3 reads CASSPPERRELFF. The CDR3 region has the DNA TGTGCCAGCTCACCACCGGAGAGGCGGGAACTGTTTTTT.

CDR3 in DNA: TGTGCCAGCAGCTTAAGTATTGGACAGCTAGAACTGTTTTTT. It yields the protein CASSLSIGQLELFF. The gene calls are TRBV7-9 and TRBJ1-4, with D tentatively TRBD1 (6 bases). In germline, CDR1 is SEHNR, CDR2 FQNEAQ (reference sequence). The length of the CDR3 is 14 residues. The V end lost 2 bases, the J end lost 12 bases, and 16 bases lay between the germline ends.

J is TRBJ2-7 and V is TRBV7-9, with TRBD2 matching over 8 bases. The germline V gene encodes CDR1 SEHNR and CDR2 FQNEAQ (reference sequence). The CDR3 is 14 amino acids. The trim removed 5 bases at V and 2 bases at J, leaving 5 bases unmatched. The CDR3 DNA reads TGTGCCAGCAGCCCCCGGGGGGGAACCTACGAGCAGTACTTC. Protein: CASSPRGGTYEQYF.

This clone was detected only once. One end of the junction fails to match germline, which may point to a read error. The V call is TRBV6-1, the J call TRBJ1-3; D unresolved. Germline values: CDR1 MNHNS, CDR2 SASEGT. This CDR3 has 15 amino acids. The CDR3 reads CASSEDRSSGNTIYF. CDR3 sequence (DNA): TGTGCCAGCAGCGAAGACCGGAGCTCTGGAAACACCATATATTTT.